The 5 T cell receptor beta chains below were found in one sample sequenced in a study of blood T cell repertoires in COVID-19. Generated by immunoSEQ multiplex PCR, the TCRdb table keeps only in-frame clones and is missing some. The data contain 6,900 or so clones, around nine tenths of them singletons. Sequences were obtained from peripheral blood. The origin of the receptors is a human donor in a cohort sampled during active COVID-19.

J is TRBJ2-2 and V is TRBV24-1; 10 nucleotides line up with TRBD1. Germline values: CDR1 KGHDR, CDR2 SFDVKD. Trimming took 3 bases from V and 4 from J; bases not matched to a gene: 4. The CDR3 has 16 amino acids. The CDR3 here is CATSDPGTGATGELFF. The CDR3 nucleotides are TGTGCCACCAGTGATCCAGGGACAGGGGCCACCGGGGAGCTGTTTTTT.

The genes are TRBV7-3 and TRBJ1-4, with D possibly being TRBD1 (6 bases). Looked up from germline, CDR1 is SGHTA and CDR2 is FQGTGA. V was shortened by 6 bases and J by 3 bases, with 17 bases between the two germline ends. The CDR3 extends over 16 amino acids. This CDR3 reads CASSRTKRQANEKLFF. DNA for the CDR3: TGTGCCAGCAGTCGAACAAAAAGACAGGCTAATGAAAAACTGTTTTTT.

V and J are TRBV6-5 and TRBJ2-1; TRBD2 matches 9 bases. The CDR3 is 15 residues long. Trimming at V came to 1 base and at J to 6 bases, leaving 4 bases not matched to a gene. Germline CDR1 reads MNHEY; CDR2 reads SVGAGI. The DNA of the CDR3 is TGTGCCAGCAGTTACTTATCGACTAGCGGCAATGAGCAGTTCTTC. This encodes CASSYLSTSGNEQFF.

The rearrangement uses TRBV6-5 and TRBJ2-7; D call uncertain. This CDR3 region has 14 residues. CDR1 is MNHEY, CDR2 SVGAGI, per germline. The V and J ends lost 3 bases and 0 bases respectively, with 9 bases between them. The DNA of the CDR3 is TGTGCCAGCAGTTATATTGGCAGCTCCTACGAGCAGTACTTC. Translated, it gives CASSYIGSSYEQYF.

The chain uses TRBV6-5 and TRBJ1-3; 9 bases map to TRBD1. The germline CDR1 and CDR2 sequences are MNHEY and SVGAGI. CDR3 length: 16 amino acids. Trimming removed 0 bases from V and 1 base from J; junction bases left unmatched: 1. CDR3 bases: TGTGCCAGCAGTTACTCGGGACAGGGATCTGGAAACACCATATATTTT. Its translation is CASSYSGQGSGNTIYF.